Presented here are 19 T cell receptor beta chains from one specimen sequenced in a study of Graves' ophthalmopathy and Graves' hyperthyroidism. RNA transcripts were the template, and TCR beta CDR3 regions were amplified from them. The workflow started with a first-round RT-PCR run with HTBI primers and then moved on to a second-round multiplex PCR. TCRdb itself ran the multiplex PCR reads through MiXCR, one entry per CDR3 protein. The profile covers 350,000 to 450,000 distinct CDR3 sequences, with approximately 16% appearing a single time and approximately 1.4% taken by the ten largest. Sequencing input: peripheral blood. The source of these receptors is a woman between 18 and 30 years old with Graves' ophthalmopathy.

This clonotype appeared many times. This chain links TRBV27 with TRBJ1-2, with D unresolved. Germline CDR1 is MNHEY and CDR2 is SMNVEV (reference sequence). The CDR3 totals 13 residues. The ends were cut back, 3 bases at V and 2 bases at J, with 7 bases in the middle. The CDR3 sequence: CASSFAANYGYTF. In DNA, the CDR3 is TGTGCCAGCAGTTTTGCAGCGAACTATGGCTACACCTTC.

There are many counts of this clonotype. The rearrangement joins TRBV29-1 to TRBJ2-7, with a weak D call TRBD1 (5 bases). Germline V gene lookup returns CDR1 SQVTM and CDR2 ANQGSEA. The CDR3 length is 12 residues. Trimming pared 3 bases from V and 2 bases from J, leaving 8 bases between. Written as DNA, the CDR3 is TGCAGCGTTGAGACAGCCACCTACGAGCAGTACTTC. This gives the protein CSVETATYEQYF.

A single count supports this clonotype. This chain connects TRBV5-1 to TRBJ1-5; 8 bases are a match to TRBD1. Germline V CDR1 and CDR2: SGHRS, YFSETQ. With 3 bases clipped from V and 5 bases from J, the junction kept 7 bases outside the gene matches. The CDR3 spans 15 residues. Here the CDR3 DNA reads TGCGCCAGCAGCTACGGACAGGGAAGTGATCAGCCCCAGCATTTT. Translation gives CASSYGQGSDQPQHF. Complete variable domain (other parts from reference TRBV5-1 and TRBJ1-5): KAGVTQTPRYLIKTRGQQVTLSCSPISGHRSVSWYQQTPGQGLQFLFEYFSETQRNKGNFPGRFSGRQFSNSRSEMNVSTLELGDSALYLCASSYGQGSDQPQHFGDGTRLSIL.

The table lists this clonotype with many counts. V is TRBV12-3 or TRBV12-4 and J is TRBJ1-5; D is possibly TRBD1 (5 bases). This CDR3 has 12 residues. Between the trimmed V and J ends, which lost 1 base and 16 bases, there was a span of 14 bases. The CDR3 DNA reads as TGTGCCAGCAGTTTAGAGGGGTTAGGAATACATTTT. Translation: CASSLEGLGIHF.

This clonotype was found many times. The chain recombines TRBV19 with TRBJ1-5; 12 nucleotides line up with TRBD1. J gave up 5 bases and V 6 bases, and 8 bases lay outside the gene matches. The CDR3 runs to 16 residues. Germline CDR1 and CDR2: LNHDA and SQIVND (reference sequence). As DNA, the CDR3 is TGTGCCAGTAGCTCTGAGGGGACAGGGGGCCATCAGCCCCAGCATTTT. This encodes CASSSEGTGGHQPQHF. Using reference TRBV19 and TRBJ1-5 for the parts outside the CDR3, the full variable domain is DGGITQSPKYLFRKEGQNVTLSCEQNLNHDAMYWYRQDPGQGLRLIYYSQIVNDFQKGDIAEGYSVSREKKESFPLTVTSAQKNPTAFYLCASSSEGTGGHQPQHFGDGTRLSIL.

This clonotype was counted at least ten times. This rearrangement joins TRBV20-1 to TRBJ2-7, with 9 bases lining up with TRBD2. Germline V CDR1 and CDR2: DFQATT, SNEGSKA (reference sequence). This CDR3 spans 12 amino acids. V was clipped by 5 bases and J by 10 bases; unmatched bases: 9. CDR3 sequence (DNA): TGCAGTGCTCCGGGACTAGCAAACCGACAGTACTTC. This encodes CSAPGLANRQYF.

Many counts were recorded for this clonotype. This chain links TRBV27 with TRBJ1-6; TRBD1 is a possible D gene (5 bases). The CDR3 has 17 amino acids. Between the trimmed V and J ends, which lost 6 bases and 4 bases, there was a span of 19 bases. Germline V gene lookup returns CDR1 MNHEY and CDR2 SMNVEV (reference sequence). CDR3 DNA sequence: TGTGCCAGCAGCCTCGATCCTCAGGGACGATATAATTCACCCCTCCACTTT. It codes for CASSLDPQGRYNSPLHF.

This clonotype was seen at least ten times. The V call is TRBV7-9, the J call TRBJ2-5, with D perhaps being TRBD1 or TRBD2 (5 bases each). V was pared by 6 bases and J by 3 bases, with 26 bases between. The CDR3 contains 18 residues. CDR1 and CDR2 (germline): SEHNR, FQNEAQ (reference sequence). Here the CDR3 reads CASRLEKPGLRGEETQYF. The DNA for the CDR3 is TGTGCCAGCAGACTCGAAAAGCCCGGCCTCAGAGGGGAAGAGACCCAGTACTTC.

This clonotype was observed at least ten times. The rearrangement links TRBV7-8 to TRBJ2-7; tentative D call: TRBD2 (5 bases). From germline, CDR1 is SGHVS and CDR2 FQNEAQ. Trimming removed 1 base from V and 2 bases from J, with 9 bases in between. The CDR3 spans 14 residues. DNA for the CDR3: TGTGCCAGCAGCTTAGTGGACGGGGCCTACGAGCAGTACTTC. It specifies CASSLVDGAYEQYF.

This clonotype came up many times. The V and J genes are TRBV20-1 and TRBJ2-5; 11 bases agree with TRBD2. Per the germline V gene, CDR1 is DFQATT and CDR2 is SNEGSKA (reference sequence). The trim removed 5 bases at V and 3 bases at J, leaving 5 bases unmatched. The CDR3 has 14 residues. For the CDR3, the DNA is TGCAGTGCTGCAGGGACTAGCGGAAAAGAGACCCAGTACTTC. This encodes CSAAGTSGKETQYF.

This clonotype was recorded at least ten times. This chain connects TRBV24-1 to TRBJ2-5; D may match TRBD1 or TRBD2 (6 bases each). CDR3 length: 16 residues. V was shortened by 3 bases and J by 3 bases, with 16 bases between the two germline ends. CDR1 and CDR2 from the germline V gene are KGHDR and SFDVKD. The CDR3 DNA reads TGTGCCACCAGTGATGCCCTGAGGGGGGATGAAGAGACCCAGTACTTC. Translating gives CATSDALRGDEETQYF.

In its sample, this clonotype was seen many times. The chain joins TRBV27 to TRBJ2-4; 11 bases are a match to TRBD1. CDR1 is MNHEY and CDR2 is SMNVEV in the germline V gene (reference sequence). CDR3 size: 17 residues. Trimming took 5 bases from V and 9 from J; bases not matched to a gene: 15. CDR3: CASSGRPGQGGSGIQYF. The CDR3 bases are TGTGCCAGCAGTGGACGACCGGGACAGGGGGGTTCCGGCATTCAGTACTTC.

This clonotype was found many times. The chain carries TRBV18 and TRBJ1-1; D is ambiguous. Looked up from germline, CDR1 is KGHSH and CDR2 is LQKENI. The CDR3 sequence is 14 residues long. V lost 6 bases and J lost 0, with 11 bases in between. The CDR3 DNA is TGTGCCAGCTCCGCAATCGAGGTGAACACTGAAGCTTTCTTT. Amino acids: CASSAIEVNTEAFF. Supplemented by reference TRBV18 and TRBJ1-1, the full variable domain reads NAGVMQNPRHLVRRRGQEARLRCSPMKGHSHVYWYRQLPEEGLKFMVYLQKENIIDESGMPKERFSAEFPKEGPSILRIQQVVRGDSAAYFCASSAIEVNTEAFFGQGTRLTVV.

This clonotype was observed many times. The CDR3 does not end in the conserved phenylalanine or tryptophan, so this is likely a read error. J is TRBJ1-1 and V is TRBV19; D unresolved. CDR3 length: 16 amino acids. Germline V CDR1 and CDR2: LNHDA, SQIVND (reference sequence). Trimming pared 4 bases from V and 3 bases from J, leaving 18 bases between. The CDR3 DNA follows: TGTGCCAGTAGTACGGAAGGCTTGGCGAGGGACACTGAAGCTTTCCTT. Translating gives CASSTEGLARDTEAFL.

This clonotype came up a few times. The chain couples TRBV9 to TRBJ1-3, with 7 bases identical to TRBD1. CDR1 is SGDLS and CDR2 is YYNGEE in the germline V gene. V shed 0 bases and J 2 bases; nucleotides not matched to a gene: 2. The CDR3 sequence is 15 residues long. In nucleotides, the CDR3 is TGTGCCAGCAGCGTAGAGGGGACAGCTGGAAACACCATATATTTT. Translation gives CASSVEGTAGNTIYF.

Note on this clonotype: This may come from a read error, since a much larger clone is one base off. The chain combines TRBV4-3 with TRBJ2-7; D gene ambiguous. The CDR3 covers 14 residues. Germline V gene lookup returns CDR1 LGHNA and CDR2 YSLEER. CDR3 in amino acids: CVSSQFISSYEQYF. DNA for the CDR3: TGCGTCAGCAGCCAATTCATTAGCTCCTACGAGCAGTACTTC.

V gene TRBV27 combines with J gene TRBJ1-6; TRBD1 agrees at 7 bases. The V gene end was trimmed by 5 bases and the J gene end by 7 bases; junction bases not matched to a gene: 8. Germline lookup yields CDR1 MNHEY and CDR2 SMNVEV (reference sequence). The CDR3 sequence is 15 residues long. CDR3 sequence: CASSPADRANSPLHF. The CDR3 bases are TGTGCCAGCAGTCCAGCAGACAGGGCAAATTCACCCCTCCACTTT.

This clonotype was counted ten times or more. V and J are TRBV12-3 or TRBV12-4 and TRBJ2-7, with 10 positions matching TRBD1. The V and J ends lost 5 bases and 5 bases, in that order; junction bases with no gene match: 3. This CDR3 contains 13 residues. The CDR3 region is CASSGQGGDEQYF. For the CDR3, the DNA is TGTGCCAGCAGTGGACAGGGGGGCGACGAGCAGTACTTC.

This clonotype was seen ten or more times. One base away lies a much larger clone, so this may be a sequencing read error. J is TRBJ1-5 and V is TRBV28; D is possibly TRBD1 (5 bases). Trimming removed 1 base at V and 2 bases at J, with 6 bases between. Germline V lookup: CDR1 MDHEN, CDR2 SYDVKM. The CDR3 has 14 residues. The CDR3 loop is CASSLLGGNQPQHF. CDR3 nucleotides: TGTGCCAGCAGTTTATTGGGGGGCAATCAGCCCCAGCATTTT.